Following are 8 T cell receptor beta chains from one sample sequenced in a study of beta chain features in type 1 diabetes. Every isolated RNA sample was fully reverse transcribed, so sequencing captured expressed TCRB transcripts. The method was immunoSEQ multiplex PCR; TCRdb's version includes in-frame clones alone and lacks a portion of them. Of 400,000 to 450,000 clones in the sample, roughly 14% were seen once. The sample was naive CD4+ T cells from blood. All receptors derive from a young man in good health.

This clone has only a few counts. The chain couples TRBV11-2 to TRBJ2-5; D unclear. V lost 4 bases to trimming and J lost 2 bases, with 8 bases between them. The CDR3 loop spans 13 amino acids. Germline loops: CDR1 SGHAT, CDR2 FQNNGV. The DNA for the CDR3 is TGTGCCAGCAGCTCCTTACGACAAGAGACCCAGTACTTC. This translates into CASSSLRQETQYF.

The chain couples TRBV4-1 to TRBJ2-5; 11 positions match TRBD2. V shed 1 base, J shed 1 base, and the junction held 5 bases outside the gene matches. The germline gives CDR1 MGHRA, CDR2 YSYEKL. This CDR3 region has 17 residues. The CDR3 region has the DNA TGCGCCAGCAGCCAAGCGGCTAGCGGGGGGCTCCAAGAGACCCAGTACTTC. It translates to CASSQAASGGLQETQYF.

This chain joins TRBV7-9 and TRBJ2-1, with D unclear. Germline V gene sequence: CDR1 SEHNR, CDR2 FQNEAQ (reference sequence). Trimming left V 1 base short and J 1 base short, with 8 bases between. CDR3 size: 15 residues. CDR3 nucleotides: TGTGCCAGCAGCTTAGTGTCTAGGTCCTACAATGAGCAGTTCTTC. Translated, it gives CASSLVSRSYNEQFF.

This chain links TRBV5-4 with TRBJ1-2; TRBD1 matches at 7 bases. From germline, CDR1 is SGHNT and CDR2 YYREEE (reference sequence). CDR3 length: 15 residues. The J segment lost 5 bases and the V segment lost 4 bases, leaving 11 bases of the junction unmatched. As DNA, the CDR3 is TGTGCCAGCAGCGGGCTTGGACAGGTAGCATATGGCTACACCTTC. Protein product: CASSGLGQVAYGYTF.

This clone showed up just a few times. This chain joins TRBV7-6 and TRBJ2-2, with D hard to call. V was cut by 4 bases and J by 0 bases, with 0 bases left in between. Germline V gene sequence: CDR1 SGHVS, CDR2 FNYEAQ. The CDR3 is 12 residues long. The CDR3 region has the DNA TGTGCCAGCAGCTCGAACACCGGGGAGCTGTTTTTT. Amino acids: CASSSNTGELFF.

This chain connects TRBV7-9 to TRBJ2-1; TRBD1 matches 11 bases. The germline V gene encodes CDR1 SEHNR and CDR2 FQNEAQ (reference sequence). Trimming took 7 bases from V and 6 from J; bases not matched to a gene: 8. The CDR3 has 15 amino acids. The CDR3 here is CASKQPGTGGNEQFF. In DNA form, the CDR3 reads TGTGCCAGCAAGCAACCCGGGACAGGGGGCAATGAGCAGTTCTTC.

This chain connects TRBV5-1 to TRBJ2-1, with D possibly being TRBD1 (5 bases). Trimming left V 4 bases short and J 5 bases short, with 13 bases between. The CDR3 length is 14 residues. Germline values: CDR1 SGHRS, CDR2 YFSETQ. Written as DNA, the CDR3 is TGCGCCAGCAGCCCGATAGGGGCTGACAATGAGCAGTTCTTC. Its protein product is CASSPIGADNEQFF.

A few counts support this clone. The rearrangement links TRBV29-1 to TRBJ1-4; D uncertain. The V end was cut by 4 bases, the J end by 5 bases, with 11 bases between. CDR1 is SQVTM, CDR2 ANQGSEA, per germline. CDR3 size: 13 residues. CDR3 protein: CSVAAQGNEKLFF. CDR3 in DNA: TGCAGCGTTGCAGCCCAAGGGAATGAAAAACTGTTTTTT.